This T cell receptor beta chain was observed in a study of cytomegalovirus exposure and HLA in healthy donors. Whole-study findings and limits: The study listed approximately 170 cytomegalovirus-associated TCR beta chains.

With 60 Vbeta and 13 Jbeta primers, the PCR was carried out. TCRdb's copy holds only in-frame clones and misses some; the assay was immunoSEQ multiplex PCR. This table has about 140,000 clones, 65% to 80% appearing once. Worth noting for this clone: Its cognate antigen is unknown.

This CDR3 has 14 amino acids. The V end lost 4 bases, the J end lost 4 bases, and 14 bases lay between the germline ends. Germline V gives CDR1 SGHNT, CDR2 YYREEE (reference sequence). This rearrangement joins TRBV5-4 to TRBJ2-5; no reliable D call. The source is a woman between 25 and 40 years old in good health and CMV-seronegative. The sequencing input was PBMCs. Here the CDR3 reads CASSPGGRTETQYF. CDR3 sequence (DNA): TGTGCCAGCAGCCCGGGTGGTCGCACAGAGACCCAGTACTTC.